Presented here are 13 T cell receptor beta chains from one specimen sequenced in a study of T-cell reconstitution after alpha-beta-depleted transplantation in children. For TCRbeta, the library was prepared with unique molecular identifiers. TCRdb used MiXCR to reprocess the PCR reads, holding one entry per CDR3 protein. The table shows roughly 500,000 distinct CDR3 sequences, with 30% to 35% occurring only once. The material sequenced was PBMCs from the stem cell graft donor, taken from the stem cell graft. These receptors originate from a human donor who donated a stem cell graft to a child with aplastic anemia.

This clonotype was detected only a few times. The chain couples TRBV6-5 to TRBJ2-7, with 8 bases matching TRBD2. The V and J ends lost 2 bases and 7 bases, in that order; junction bases with no gene match: 10. From germline, CDR1 is MNHEY and CDR2 SVGAGI. The CDR3 sequence is 15 residues long. CDR3 sequence reads: CASSYVPSGRGEQYF. The CDR3, as DNA: TGTGCCAGCAGTTACGTGCCTAGCGGGCGAGGGGAGCAGTACTTC.

The chain couples TRBV7-3 to TRBJ2-3, with 9 positions matching TRBD2. This CDR3 has 15 amino acids. CDR1 and CDR2 (germline): SGHTA, FQGTGA. The junction had 5 bases not matched to a gene; V was cut back by 2 bases and J by 5 bases. The CDR3 DNA reads as TGTGCCAGCAGCTTAGGCGGGAGGGCGGGAGATACGCAGTATTTT. This codes for CASSLGGRAGDTQYF.

The chain combines TRBV18 with TRBJ2-5; TRBD1 aligns across 9 bases. V was pared by 1 base and J by 4 bases, with 1 base of the junction left unmatched. Germline CDR1 KGHSH, CDR2 LQKENI. This CDR3 contains 14 residues. The CDR3 sequence: CASSPLGQGETQYF. CDR3 in DNA: TGTGCCAGCTCACCACTGGGACAGGGAGAGACCCAGTACTTC.

The chain carries TRBV5-1 and TRBJ2-7; TRBD2 is a possible D gene (7 bases). Per germline, CDR1 SGHRS and CDR2 YFSETQ. This CDR3 has 16 amino acids. V lost 3 bases and J 6 bases, leaving 22 bases between the germline ends. CDR3: CASSWGGGSQKIEQYF. CDR3 nucleotides: TGCGCCAGCAGCTGGGGGGGCGGGAGCCAGAAGATCGAGCAGTACTTC.

This clonotype was counted a few times. This rearrangement joins TRBV9 to TRBJ2-3; a possible D gene is TRBD2 (5 bases). Trimming stripped 0 bases from V and 4 bases from J, with 15 bases between. This CDR3 spans 16 amino acids. Germline assignment: CDR1 SGDLS and CDR2 YYNGEE. The CDR3 DNA reads as TGTGCCAGCAGCGTAGAGGCCCACGGGGTGCCAGATACGCAGTATTTT. Translation gives CASSVEAHGVPDTQYF.

The J gene is TRBJ2-1, the V gene TRBV29-1; D remains ambiguous. Trimming removed 3 bases from V and 0 bases from J, with 9 bases in between. Per germline, CDR1 SQVTM and CDR2 ANQGSEA. This CDR3 is built from 14 residues. Written as DNA, the CDR3 is TGCAGCGTTGACAATCCATCCTCCTACAATGAGCAGTTCTTC. It is translated as CSVDNPSSYNEQFF.

The genes are TRBV7-2 and TRBJ2-4, with 9 bases fitting TRBD2. The CDR3 extends over 17 amino acids. V was clipped by 5 bases and J by 1 base; unmatched bases: 9. CDR1 is SGHTA and CDR2 is FQGNSA in the germline V gene. DNA for the CDR3: TGTGCCAGCAGCATTAGCGGGAGCTCCGGGGCCAAAAACATTCAGTACTTC. Protein: CASSISGSSGAKNIQYF. The variable domain in full, with the rest retrieved from reference TRBV7-2 and TRBJ2-4, is GAGVSQSPSNKVTEKGKDVELRCDPISGHTALYWYRQSLGQGLEFLIYFQGNSAPDKSGLPSDRFSAERTGGSVSTLTIQRTQQEDSAVYLCASSISGSSGAKNIQYFGAGTRLSVL.

The V and J genes are TRBV4-3 and TRBJ2-1, with TRBD2 identical over 9 bases. From germline, CDR1 is LGHNA and CDR2 YSLEER. The CDR3 contains 15 residues. V shed 0 bases and J 6 bases; nucleotides not matched to a gene: 3. CDR3 DNA sequence: TGCGCCAGCAGCCAAGATAGCGGGAGAGGCAATGAGCAGTTCTTC. Translating it yields CASSQDSGRGNEQFF.

This clonotype was counted a single time. This sequence joins TRBV12-3 or TRBV12-4 and TRBJ2-3; 14 nucleotides agree with TRBD2. The CDR3 runs to 18 residues. Trimming removed 1 base from V and 4 bases from J; junction bases left unmatched: 7. Here the CDR3 reads CASSLEGLAGVDADTQYF. CDR3 in DNA: TGTGCCAGCAGTTTAGAGGGACTAGCGGGAGTTGACGCAGATACGCAGTATTTT.

This clonotype came up a few times. The V gene is TRBV29-1, the J gene TRBJ2-1, with 7 bases that match TRBD1. Germline V CDR1 and CDR2: SQVTM, ANQGSEA. Trimming removed 7 bases from V and 8 bases from J; junction bases left unmatched: 20. The CDR3 is 16 residues long. The CDR3 region has the DNA TGCAGCGGGTCAAGGTCGGGACAGAGGGTTCTAGATGAGCAGTTCTTC. Protein product: CSGSRSGQRVLDEQFF.

The chain is built from TRBV7-2 and TRBJ1-1; D gene uncertain. CDR1 and CDR2 from the germline V gene are SGHTA and FQGNSA. V shed 5 bases and J shed 2 bases, with 12 bases lying between them. CDR3 size: 14 residues. Here the CDR3 reads CASSVRYGNTEAFF. CDR3 DNA: TGTGCCAGCAGCGTCCGTTATGGCAACACTGAAGCTTTCTTT.

The CDR3 bases are TGTGCCAGCAGCTTCGAGGGGCTCCTTACCTACGAGCAGTACTTC. This gives the protein CASSFEGLLTYEQYF. This chain uses TRBV7-9 with TRBJ2-7; D could derive from TRBD1 or TRBD2 (5 bases each). The V and J ends lost 3 bases and 2 bases respectively, with 14 bases between them. This CDR3 is built from 15 residues. CDR1 and CDR2 (germline): SEHNR, FQNEAQ (reference sequence).

The genes are TRBV5-8 and TRBJ1-5; D gene uncertain. Germline V lookup: CDR1 SGHTS, CDR2 YDEGEE. Trimming cost V 0 bases and J 0 bases, with 10 bases left between them. This CDR3 region has 16 residues. The CDR3 DNA is TGTGCCAGCAGCTTGGCTTCCACCTATAGCAATCAGCCCCAGCATTTT. It specifies CASSLASTYSNQPQHF.